Described below is a single T cell receptor beta chain sequence and its context. These data are taken from a study of shared clonotypes between healthy human individuals. Germline CDR1 reads LGHNA; CDR2 reads YSLEER. The V end lost 4 bases, the J end lost 6 bases, and 15 bases lay between the germline ends. The CDR3 loop spans 15 amino acids. Sequencing used immunoSEQ multiplex PCR; TCRdb keeps in-frame clones, though not all of them. This table has 550,000 to 800,000 clones, roughly 91% appearing once. Sequences were obtained from memory CD8+ T cells from PBMCs. Regarding subset: CD45RO+ cells pooled with CCR7-negative TemRA cells. V usage is TRBV4-3 and J usage is TRBJ1-4; no clear D gene. The receptor was derived from a man aged 18 to 35 in good health. Some clones in this sample may be carry-over from other donors' samples. The CDR3 DNA reads TGCGCCAGCAGCCCATCCCGAGGGAGGGATGAAAAACTGTTTTTT. Protein: CASSPSRGRDEKLFF.